Presented here are 13 T cell receptor beta chains from one specimen sequenced in a study of vaccination effects on CD4 cells after COVID-19. Following 10 days of culture, CD4+ T cells were isolated. Clones were read by immunoSEQ multiplex PCR, and TCRdb kept only the in-frame ones, dropping some. This sample has over 45,000 clones, with over 65% found just once. What these receptors recognize is not known. Sequencing used CD4+ T cells from PBMCs cultured without peptide, obtained before COVID-19 vaccination. Receptors were obtained from a human donor who received a COVID-19 vaccine.

The chain has TRBV2 and TRBJ2-5; TRBD1 matches at 10 bases. The CDR3 is 14 residues long. Per germline, CDR1 SNHLY and CDR2 FYNNEI. V lost 5 bases to trimming and J lost 2 bases; unmatched junction nucleotides: 2. CDR3 protein: CASSRDRGQETQYF. The CDR3 DNA follows: TGTGCCAGCAGTCGGGACAGGGGACAAGAGACCCAGTACTTC.

The rearrangement joins TRBV7-2 to TRBJ2-1; D uncertain. This CDR3 has 15 amino acids. Trimming shortened V by 3 bases and J by 5 bases, and 14 bases separated the two germline ends. Germline CDR1 SGHTA, CDR2 FQGNSA. The CDR3 loop is CASSFPTHSNNEQFF. In DNA, the CDR3 is TGTGCCAGCAGCTTCCCAACACATAGCAACAATGAGCAGTTCTTC.

This clone has more than one count but fewer than ten. The chain has TRBV18 and TRBJ2-7; D remains ambiguous. Deletions cut 4 bases from V and 3 bases from J, with 10 bases between. CDR1 and CDR2 (germline): KGHSH, LQKENI. CDR3 length: 13 residues. Written as DNA, the CDR3 is TGTGCCAGCTCACAGAGACGGTTCTACGAGCAGTACGTC. Protein: CASSQRRFYEQYV.

The rearrangement joins TRBV3-1 (or the pseudogene TRBV3-2) to TRBJ1-1; 10 bases agree with TRBD1. The CDR3 totals 15 residues. The germline CDR1 and CDR2 sequences are LGHDT and YNNKEL (reference sequence). V lost 3 bases to trimming and J lost 4 bases; unmatched junction nucleotides: 5. In DNA form, the CDR3 reads TGTGCCAGCAGCCACAGAAGGACAGGGGGCACTGAAGCTTTCTTT. Its protein is CASSHRRTGGTEAFF.

The chain carries TRBV5-1 and TRBJ1-1; 7 bases are shared with TRBD1. The CDR3 runs 15 residues. The ends lost 0 bases at V and 1 base at J; junction bases unmatched: 3. The V gene's germline CDR1 is SGHRS and CDR2 YFSETQ. The CDR3 DNA reads TGCGCCAGCAGCTTGGTCGCAGGGGGGAACACTGAAGCTTTCTTT. Amino acid sequence: CASSLVAGGNTEAFF.

This clone was recorded a few times. The rearrangement uses TRBV9 and TRBJ1-3, with 9 bases that match TRBD1. Per germline, CDR1 SGDLS and CDR2 YYNGEE. V shed 7 bases, J shed 8 bases, and the junction held 7 bases outside the gene matches. This CDR3 is 13 amino acids long. The CDR3 is CASAGTGPHTIYF. CDR3 DNA: TGTGCCAGCGCCGGGACAGGGCCACACACCATATATTTT.

The rearrangement joins TRBV5-1 to TRBJ2-1; 13 nucleotides align to TRBD2. After removal of 2 bases from V and 5 bases from J, the junction contained 1 base not matched to a gene. The CDR3 is 15 residues long. Germline CDR1 reads SGHRS; CDR2 reads YFSETQ. In DNA, the CDR3 is TGCGCCAGCAGCTTCGGGACTAGCGGGGACAATGAGCAGTTCTTC. Translating gives CASSFGTSGDNEQFF.

This sequence joins TRBV7-2 and TRBJ1-1; 7 nucleotides agree with TRBD1. With 7 bases clipped from V and 5 bases from J, the junction kept 10 bases outside the gene matches. Germline CDR1 SGHTA, CDR2 FQGNSA. The CDR3 is made up of 14 amino acids. The CDR3 DNA reads as TGTGCCAGCACCGAAAGGACAGGCGGGACTGAAGCTTTCTTT. Its translation: CASTERTGGTEAFF.

The chain employs TRBV28 and TRBJ1-1, with D possibly matching TRBD1 (6 bases). Germline CDR1 reads MDHEN; CDR2 reads SYDVKM. This CDR3 has 15 residues. Trimming shortened V by 4 bases and J by 1 base, and 13 bases separated the two germline ends. The CDR3 is CASSSNRVPNTEAFF. The DNA of the CDR3 is TGTGCCAGCAGTTCGAACAGGGTCCCGAACACTGAAGCTTTCTTT. The complete variable domain, with remaining parts taken from reference TRBV28 and TRBJ1-1, reads DVKVTQSSRYLVKRTGEKVFLECVQDMDHENMFWYRQDPGLGLRLIYFSYDVKMKEKGDIPEGYSVSREKKERFSLILESASTNQTSMYLCASSSNRVPNTEAFFGQGTRLTVV.

The chain carries TRBV7-3 and TRBJ2-1; the match to TRBD2 covers 11 bases. The CDR3 loop spans 14 amino acids. The V and J ends lost 5 bases and 6 bases, in that order; junction bases with no gene match: 3. CDR1 SGHTA and CDR2 FQGTGA come from the germline V gene. Here the CDR3 reads CASSKGLAGNEQFF. CDR3 nucleotides: TGTGCCAGCAGCAAAGGACTAGCGGGCAATGAGCAGTTCTTC.

This clone was detected only a few times. V gene TRBV28 combines with J gene TRBJ1-5; TRBD1 matches 8 bases. The germline V gene has CDR1 MDHEN and CDR2 SYDVKM. V shed 6 bases, J shed 4 bases, and the junction held 2 bases outside the gene matches. CDR3 size: 13 residues. CDR3 region: CASRWTGNQPQHF. CDR3 DNA: TGTGCCAGCAGATGGACAGGGAATCAGCCCCAGCATTTT.

J is TRBJ1-5 and V is TRBV4-1; 9 positions match TRBD1. After removal of 1 base from V and 9 bases from J, the junction contained 7 bases not matched to a gene. The length of the CDR3 is 15 residues. CDR1 MGHRA and CDR2 YSYEKL come from the germline V gene. The CDR3 loop reads CASSQADRGLWPQHF. The CDR3, as DNA: TGCGCCAGCAGCCAAGCGGACAGGGGTTTATGGCCCCAGCATTTT.

The V and J genes are TRBV28 and TRBJ2-5; 10 nucleotides align to TRBD1. J gave up 5 bases and V 5 bases, and 14 bases lay outside the gene matches. The germline V gene has CDR1 MDHEN and CDR2 SYDVKM. The CDR3 runs to 17 residues. The CDR3 protein is CASSGAVGTGVGETQYF. DNA of the CDR3: TGTGCCAGCAGTGGGGCTGTCGGGACAGGGGTGGGTGAGACCCAGTACTTC. Drawing the rest from reference TRBV28 and TRBJ2-5, the complete variable domain is DVKVTQSSRYLVKRTGEKVFLECVQDMDHENMFWYRQDPGLGLRLIYFSYDVKMKEKGDIPEGYSVSREKKERFSLILESASTNQTSMYLCASSGAVGTGVGETQYFGPGTRLLVL.